Sequencing of this T cell receptor beta chain was carried out in a study of beta chain features in type 1 diabetes. The study, taken as a whole, reports: Shorter TCRB CDR3s, moderately but significantly so, marked every one of the four CD4+ subsets in Type 1 diabetes patients.

This clone has more than one count but fewer than ten. What it recognizes is unknown. Trimming shortened V by 0 bases and J by 2 bases, and 7 bases separated the two germline ends. Germline V lookup: CDR1 SGHTA, CDR2 FQGTGA. The CDR3 is made up of 14 amino acids. The whole isolated RNA underwent reverse transcription, so sequencing captured expressed TCRB transcripts. Profiled with immunoSEQ multiplex PCR; TCRdb holds only in-frame clones, not every one. The table includes 300,000 or so clones, around 8% detected once. The chain links TRBV7-3 to TRBJ2-5, with D tentatively TRBD2 (6 bases). The sample comprised central memory CD4+ T cells from blood. The receptor's source is a woman younger than 30 in good health. DNA for the CDR3: TGTGCCAGCAGCTTAACGGGAGGACAAGAGACCCAGTACTTC. Residues: CASSLTGGQETQYF.